This TCR beta chain was sequenced in a study of cytomegalovirus exposure and HLA in healthy donors. As regards this clone: Its specificity is not known.

The CDR3 sequence is 15 residues long. Trimming stripped 6 bases from V and 10 bases from J, with 23 bases between. CDR1 and CDR2 (germline): MNHEY, SMNVEV (reference sequence). Study-level points and caveats: No immune exposure information besides CMV serostatus was available. A missense DCLRE1C variant was associated with V- and J-gene trimming of TCR beta chains in a later analysis, and an independent cohort replicated the association.

Both 60 Vbeta primers and 13 Jbeta primers went into the PCR. Profiled with immunoSEQ multiplex PCR; TCRdb holds only in-frame clones, not every one. This sample's clone table lists around 75,000 clones. This rearrangement joins TRBV27 to TRBJ2-3; D perhaps matches TRBD1 (5 bases). Sequencing used PBMCs. The sequence was collected from a man aged 45-65 years in good health and CMV-seropositive. The CDR3 sequence: CASSRGQAAQGAQYF. CDR3 DNA sequence: TGTGCCAGCAGCCGAGGTCAGGCAGCCCAAGGGGCGCAGTATTTT.